This TCR beta chain was recorded in a study of cytomegalovirus exposure and HLA in healthy donors. Study-level results: A later analysis reportedly found that, within productive TCRs, an Asian-associated ancestry cluster had fewer N-insertions than the mean observed across the roughly 690 donors.

Details on this clone: Its antigen remains unidentified. The junction departs from germline at one end; a sequencing error may be responsible.

Both 60 Vbeta primers and 13 Jbeta primers went into the PCR. Sequencing used immunoSEQ multiplex PCR; TCRdb keeps in-frame clones, though not all of them. The sample consists of fewer than 150,000 clones, 74% of them appearing once. The sequence came from a woman between 40 and 55 years old in good health and CMV-seropositive. The specimen was PBMCs.

CDR3 nucleotides: TGTGCCAGCGCGGGACAGGGGGCGTATCTTCGTGACTTC. It encodes CASAGQGAYLRDF. The genes are TRBV6-6 and TRBJ2-4, with TRBD1 matching 12 bases. This CDR3 is built from 13 residues. Germline V CDR1 and CDR2: MNHNY, SVGAGI (reference sequence).